A selection of T cell receptor beta chains follows, all from one sample in a study of blood T cell repertoires in COVID-19. The method was immunoSEQ multiplex PCR; TCRdb's version includes in-frame clones alone and lacks a portion of them. Found here are about 210,000 clones, 80% of them singletons; the top ten hold about 4.3%. Sequenced: PBMCs or T cells enriched from blood (not recorded which). All receptors derive from a young man with acute COVID-19. Both conserved end residues are part of each CDR3. The D gene is left open where the match is weak.

CDR3 protein: CASSSYRLAGNTGELFF
J gene: TRBJ2-2
D gene: TRBD2
V gene: TRBV5-6

CDR3 protein: CASSLAGGPAFEQYF
J gene: TRBJ2-7
D gene: TRBD2
V gene: TRBV5-4

CDR3 protein: CASSELGATGGGNTGELFF
J gene: TRBJ2-2
D gene: TRBD2
V gene: TRBV6-1

CDR3 protein: CASSPTGPSGWEQYF
J gene: TRBJ2-7
D gene: NA
V gene: TRBV9

CDR3 protein: CAISPRLADFQETQYF
J gene: TRBJ2-5
D gene: TRBD2
V gene: TRBV10-3

CDR3 protein: CASRMAGGLVRDRQETQYF
J gene: TRBJ2-5
D gene: TRBD1
V gene: TRBV5-4

CDR3 protein: CAIGGGGAYGYTF
J gene: TRBJ1-2
D gene: NA
V gene: TRBV10-3

CDR3 protein: CASSQETVYGYTF
J gene: TRBJ1-2
D gene: NA
V gene: TRBV3-1/TRBV3-2

CDR3 protein: CASSVDHRGGAQFF
J gene: TRBJ2-1
D gene: NA
V gene: TRBV9

CDR3 protein: CASYATVEGSEQYF
J gene: TRBJ2-7
D gene: NA
V gene: TRBV10-2

CDR3 protein: CASSPGGTFAQPQHF
J gene: TRBJ1-5
D gene: NA
V gene: TRBV5-5

CDR3 protein: CASSKGTGLTYEQYF
J gene: TRBJ2-7
D gene: NA
V gene: TRBV21-1

CDR3 protein: CASSLGPLQGTAQFF
J gene: TRBJ2-1
D gene: NA
V gene: TRBV7-6

CDR3 protein: CASRETGGIRGYTF
J gene: TRBJ1-2
D gene: TRBD1
V gene: TRBV2

CDR3 protein: CASSGSSANEQFF
J gene: TRBJ2-1
D gene: NA
V gene: TRBV10-2

CDR3 protein: CAAAQGAEDEKLFF
J gene: TRBJ1-4
D gene: TRBD1
V gene: TRBV7-9

CDR3 protein: CASRGAGANSPLHF
J gene: TRBJ1-6
D gene: NA
V gene: TRBV28

CDR3 protein: CASSLRSQIDTQYF
J gene: TRBJ2-3
D gene: NA
V gene: TRBV7-3

CDR3 protein: CASSLDLAGGSNEQFF
J gene: TRBJ2-1
D gene: TRBD2
V gene: TRBV5-1

CDR3 protein: CASSPGVAGGRADTQYF
J gene: TRBJ2-3
D gene: TRBD2
V gene: TRBV7-6

CDR3 protein: CASLSPSNTEAFF
J gene: TRBJ1-1
D gene: NA
V gene: TRBV6-5

CDR3 protein: CASSSELDNQPQHF
J gene: TRBJ1-5
D gene: NA
V gene: TRBV6-5

CDR3 protein: CASGIRGNSNQPQHF
J gene: TRBJ1-5
D gene: NA
V gene: TRBV28

CDR3 protein: CASSNGLSRPYGYTF
J gene: TRBJ1-2
D gene: NA
V gene: TRBV5-1

CDR3 protein: CASSPPTGGISGANVLTF
J gene: TRBJ2-6
D gene: TRBD1
V gene: TRBV18

CDR3 protein: CASKRHGTGANSNQPQHF
J gene: TRBJ1-5
D gene: TRBD1
V gene: TRBV28

CDR3 protein: CASSISGGRTDTQYF
J gene: TRBJ2-3
D gene: TRBD2
V gene: TRBV9

CDR3 protein: CASRKILQETQYF
J gene: TRBJ2-5
D gene: NA
V gene: TRBV5-1

CDR3 protein: CASSVTGTAQPQHF
J gene: TRBJ1-5
D gene: NA
V gene: TRBV27

CDR3 protein: CASSRTGSYGYTF
J gene: TRBJ1-2
D gene: TRBD1
V gene: TRBV6-5

CDR3 protein: CASLRTTGMGGYTF
J gene: TRBJ1-2
D gene: TRBD1
V gene: TRBV2

CDR3 protein: CASSMTGVGETQYF
J gene: TRBJ2-5
D gene: TRBD1
V gene: TRBV19

CDR3 protein: CASSYRQGISNTIYF
J gene: TRBJ1-3
D gene: TRBD1
V gene: TRBV7-9

CDR3 protein: CASSPRQGGNEQFF
J gene: TRBJ2-1
D gene: NA
V gene: TRBV5-5

CDR3 protein: CAWSQGLAPQETQYF
J gene: TRBJ2-5
D gene: TRBD2
V gene: TRBV30

CDR3 protein: CASSLAGGAAETQYF
J gene: TRBJ2-5
D gene: NA
V gene: TRBV7-6

CDR3 protein: CASSVGKGPWEAFF
J gene: TRBJ1-1
D gene: NA
V gene: TRBV9

CDR3 protein: CASMVAGYTF
J gene: TRBJ1-2
D gene: NA
V gene: TRBV2

CDR3 protein: CASSVGTGSNTEAFF
J gene: TRBJ1-1
D gene: NA
V gene: TRBV9

CDR3 protein: CATREGARETQYF
J gene: TRBJ2-5
D gene: TRBD1
V gene: TRBV10-3

CDR3 protein: CASSSLQGDTQYF
J gene: TRBJ2-3
D gene: TRBD1
V gene: TRBV7-7

CDR3 protein: CASSVFQQSSYNSPLHF
J gene: TRBJ1-6
D gene: NA
V gene: TRBV9

CDR3 protein: CASSLRRGMTDTQYF
J gene: TRBJ2-3
D gene: TRBD2
V gene: TRBV13

CDR3 protein: CAISAGDRGLTEAFF
J gene: TRBJ1-1
D gene: TRBD1
V gene: TRBV10-3

CDR3 protein: CASTTTTSEQYF
J gene: TRBJ2-7
D gene: NA
V gene: TRBV7-9

CDR3 protein: CASSTGIPLPGDTGELFF
J gene: TRBJ2-2
D gene: NA
V gene: TRBV4-1

CDR3 protein: CASSSIHPEQFF
J gene: TRBJ2-1
D gene: NA
V gene: TRBV7-9

CDR3 protein: CASGRGSSYNSPLHF
J gene: TRBJ1-6
D gene: NA
V gene: TRBV27

CDR3 protein: CASNRGVNYGYTF
J gene: TRBJ1-2
D gene: NA
V gene: TRBV19

CDR3 protein: CATGTGPVIEQYF
J gene: TRBJ2-7
D gene: TRBD1
V gene: TRBV15

CDR3 protein: CSVDLYEGGTQYF
J gene: TRBJ2-5
D gene: NA
V gene: TRBV29-1

CDR3 protein: CASSFGEIRQPQHF
J gene: TRBJ1-5
D gene: NA
V gene: TRBV6-4

CDR3 protein: CASSETTGVTEAFF
J gene: TRBJ1-1
D gene: TRBD1
V gene: TRBV25-1